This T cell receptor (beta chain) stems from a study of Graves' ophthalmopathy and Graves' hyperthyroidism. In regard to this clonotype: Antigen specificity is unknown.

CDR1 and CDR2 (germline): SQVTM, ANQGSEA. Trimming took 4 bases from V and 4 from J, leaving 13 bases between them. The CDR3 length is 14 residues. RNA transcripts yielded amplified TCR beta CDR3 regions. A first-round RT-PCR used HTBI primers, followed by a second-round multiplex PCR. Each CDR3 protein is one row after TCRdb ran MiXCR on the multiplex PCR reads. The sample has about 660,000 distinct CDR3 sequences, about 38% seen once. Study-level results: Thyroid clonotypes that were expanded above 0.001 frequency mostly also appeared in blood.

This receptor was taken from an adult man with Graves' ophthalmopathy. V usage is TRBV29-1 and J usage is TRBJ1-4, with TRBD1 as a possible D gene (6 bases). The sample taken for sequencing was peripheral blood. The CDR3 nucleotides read TGCAGCGTTGCTACTCGGACAGTTAATGAAAAACTGTTTTTT. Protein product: CSVATRTVNEKLFF.